This entry concerns a single TCR beta chain. These data are taken from a study of blood T cell repertoires in COVID-19. The overall study: Material from acute and convalescent COVID-19 was sourced from the United States, Italy and Spain. Sources were T cells, B-cell-depleted T cells, or PBMCs; the material itself was cDNA or gDNA.

This CDR3 spans 12 amino acids. V was trimmed by 4 bases and J by 14 bases, leaving 18 bases between them. CDR1 SGHKS and CDR2 YYEKEE come from the germline V gene (reference sequence). Adults between roughly 18 and 95 years of age took part from under 25 US areas. Before being deemed recovered, Cohort 3 donors had two negative PCRs, clearance, or symptom resolution. Sequencing was performed with immunoSEQ multiplex PCR; in TCRdb, only in-frame clones are kept and a portion is missing. The sample shows under 250,000 clones, approximately 90% of them seen only once. Material for sequencing was PBMCs or T cells enriched from blood (not recorded which). The receptor was derived from a man aged 25 to 40 who had recovered from COVID-19. The chain joins TRBV5-5 to TRBJ2-5; D may be TRBD2 (5 bases). CDR3 coding DNA: TGTGCCAGCAGCACGATTGCGCGGGCTCCCTACTTC. Translation gives CASSTIARAPYF.